The clone carrying this T cell receptor beta chain turned up a few times. Together with a sample-barcoded 5' primer, a J-beta primer mix was included in a second PCR lasting about 7 to 12 cycles. TCRdb reanalysed the 5' RACE reads using MiXCR and keeps one entry per CDR3 protein. The sample lists a few hundred thousand distinct CDR3 sequences; roughly half were seen once. These data originate in a study of blood T cells in healthy people across ages. The CDR3 length is 17 residues. J gave up 5 bases and V 5 bases, and 17 bases lay outside the gene matches. Germline CDR1 SGHTA, CDR2 FQGNSA. The chain recombines TRBV7-2 with TRBJ1-2; 7 bases line up with TRBD1. Sequencing was carried out using blood. The source of this sequence is a man aged 55 to 70 in good health. CDR3 coding DNA: TGTGCCAGCAGCCCAGGGGGGGGAAGAATGGGAGCGTATGGCTACACCTTC. It specifies CASSPGGGRMGAYGYTF.